The 26 T cell receptor beta chains below were found in one sample sequenced in a study of post-analysis software for immune sequencing data. Whole-study findings and limits: The study found TRBV5-6, TRBV5-1 and TRBV20-1 among roughly 5 TRBV segments more frequent in patients than controls.

Unique molecular identifiers were carried by the TCR beta cDNA libraries. TCRdb re-called the PCR reads through MiXCR, storing one row per CDR3 protein. The sample shows approximately 570,000 distinct CDR3 sequences, 44% of them seen only once. For these TCRs, the target antigens are not known. The sequencing sample was made of blood. Source of these receptors: a girl aged 5-17 years with multiple sclerosis.

This clonotype was detected only once. This chain joins TRBV29-1 and TRBJ2-1; no definite D call. Between the trimmed V and J ends, which lost 4 bases and 6 bases, there was a span of 7 bases. The length of the CDR3 is 11 residues. Germline values: CDR1 SQVTM, CDR2 ANQGSEA. Here the CDR3 DNA reads TGCAGCGTTGGTAGGTCCAATGAGCAGTTCTTC. This gives the protein CSVGRSNEQFF.

This clonotype occurred a few times. J is TRBJ2-4 and V is TRBV5-6; TRBD1 might be the D (6 bases). The V end lost 4 bases, the J end lost 4 bases, and 18 bases lay between the germline ends. The germline V gene encodes CDR1 SGHDT and CDR2 YYEEEE. This CDR3 has 16 amino acids. The CDR3 bases are TGTGCCAGCAGCCCCTGGAGTTCGGGACAAAAAAACATTCAGTACTTC. Translated, it gives CASSPWSSGQKNIQYF.

The chain couples TRBV4-1 to TRBJ2-7; D not resolved. Deletions cut 3 bases from V and 4 bases from J, with 22 bases between. Germline loops: CDR1 MGHRA, CDR2 YSYEKL. The CDR3 is 17 amino acids. CDR3 sequence (DNA): TGCGCCAGCAGCCAGCCGCAGAAAGACTCATCGGATTACGAGCAGTACTTC. Amino acid sequence: CASSQPQKDSSDYEQYF.

This clonotype appeared a few times. The J gene is TRBJ2-1, the V gene TRBV4-1; no clear D gene. The germline V gene encodes CDR1 MGHRA and CDR2 YSYEKL. This CDR3 has 13 residues. V lost 5 bases to trimming and J lost 8 bases, with 13 bases between them. The CDR3 sequence is CASSSPGPDEQFF. The CDR3 DNA reads TGCGCCAGCAGCTCACCAGGACCGGATGAGCAGTTCTTC.

This clonotype is a singleton in its sample. The chain employs TRBV5-1 and TRBJ2-1; a possible D gene is TRBD2 (5 bases). Germline lookup yields CDR1 SGHRS and CDR2 YFSETQ. The CDR3 is 17 residues long. Trimming removed 5 bases at V and 1 base at J, with 19 bases between. CDR3 amino acids: CASSPGNPAASYNEQFF. CDR3 sequence (DNA): TGCGCCAGCAGTCCCGGGAACCCGGCCGCTTCCTACAATGAGCAGTTCTTC.

The chain couples TRBV20-1 to TRBJ2-1, with TRBD1 as a possible D gene (6 bases). The V end lost 3 bases, the J end lost 8 bases, and 17 bases lay between the germline ends. CDR1 is DFQATT and CDR2 is SNEGSKA in the germline V gene (reference sequence). The CDR3 covers 14 residues. CDR3 sequence reads: CSASGWTEFYEQFF. DNA of the CDR3: TGCAGTGCTAGTGGCTGGACAGAATTCTATGAGCAGTTCTTC.

The rearrangement links TRBV3-1 to TRBJ2-2; D gene unclear. The CDR3 consists of 17 residues. V was shortened by 5 bases and J by 0 bases, with 16 bases between the two germline ends. Germline-derived CDR1 and CDR2 are LGHDT and YNNKEL (reference sequence). In nucleotides, the CDR3 is TGTGCCAGCAGCTGGCCCGGGCGCAGGACGAACACCGGGGAGCTGTTTTTT. Amino acids: CASSWPGRRTNTGELFF.

The genes are TRBV6-1 and TRBJ2-3; no definite D call. Germline V gene lookup returns CDR1 MNHNS and CDR2 SASEGT. The CDR3 is 12 residues long. V lost 5 bases to trimming and J lost 5 bases, with 8 bases between them. In DNA, the CDR3 is TGTGCCAGCAGTATGGATCAAGATACGCAGTATTTT. Translating gives CASSMDQDTQYF.

CDR3 amino acids: CASSQDQIRTGKLNEQFF. DNA for the CDR3: TGCGCCAGCAGCCAAGATCAAATCAGGACAGGGAAACTAAATGAGCAGTTCTTC. The chain joins TRBV4-1 to TRBJ2-1; TRBD1 aligns across 8 bases. V lost 0 bases and J lost 7; bases outside the gene matches: 14. The CDR3 runs 18 residues. Germline lookup yields CDR1 MGHRA and CDR2 YSYEKL.

This clonotype was picked up a small number of times. The rearrangement uses TRBV29-1 and TRBJ2-3, with a possible D match to TRBD1 (6 bases). The CDR3 covers 16 residues. Germline-derived CDR1 and CDR2 are SQVTM and ANQGSEA. V shed 6 bases and J shed 0 bases, with 19 bases lying between them. The CDR3 here is CSVRHDRWESTDTQYF. CDR3 in DNA: TGCAGCGTCCGACACGACAGGTGGGAGAGCACAGATACGCAGTATTTT.

The gene calls are TRBV28 and TRBJ2-5; 8 bases agree with TRBD1. Losses at the gene ends were 5 bases for V and 3 bases for J; bases not matched to a gene: 8. This CDR3 has 15 amino acids. The germline gives CDR1 MDHEN, CDR2 SYDVKM. CDR3 bases: TGTGCCAGCAGTCCCGGACAGGGTGGAAAAGAGACCCAGTACTTC. Protein: CASSPGQGGKETQYF.

The chain couples TRBV12-3 or TRBV12-4 to TRBJ2-3; 9 bases line up with TRBD2. V shed 5 bases and J 1 base; nucleotides not matched to a gene: 13. This CDR3 has 18 residues. CDR3 sequence (DNA): TGTGCCAGCAGTGAAAATATCTTAGCGGGAGTGGGCACAGATACGCAGTATTTT. Protein product: CASSENILAGVGTDTQYF.

The rearrangement uses TRBV6-1 and TRBJ2-5; D ambiguous. The assigned J gene may be wrong: the sequence end matches TRBJ2-7 better. The V gene's germline CDR1 is MNHNS and CDR2 SASEGT. CDR3 length: 15 residues. CDR3 amino acids: CASTLTGRRSYEQYF. CDR3 nucleotides: TGTGCCAGCACGTTAACCGGCCGACGCTCCTACGAGCAGTACTTC.

CDR3 protein: CSARLAGYYNEQFF. The CDR3 DNA sequence: TGCAGTGCTAGACTAGCGGGGTACTACAATGAGCAGTTCTTC. The V and J genes are TRBV20-1 and TRBJ2-1, with 9 bases aligning to TRBD2. Germline V CDR1 and CDR2: DFQATT, SNEGSKA (reference sequence). V shed 2 bases and J 3 bases; nucleotides not matched to a gene: 2. The CDR3 is 14 residues long.

This clonotype was counted between two and nine times. This chain links TRBV20-1 with TRBJ2-1, with 7 nucleotides matching TRBD1. The V segment lost 1 base and the J segment 0 bases; nucleotides outside the gene matches: 12. The length of the CDR3 is 18 residues. Germline CDR1 is DFQATT and CDR2 is SNEGSKA (reference sequence). CDR3 bases: TGCAGTGCTAGAGGTGTGCCCGAGACAGGGAGCTCCTACAATGAGCAGTTCTTC. Translation gives CSARGVPETGSSYNEQFF.

The chain is built from TRBV20-1 and TRBJ2-1; TRBD2 matches at 11 bases. Per the germline V gene, CDR1 is DFQATT and CDR2 is SNEGSKA (reference sequence). The ends lost 0 bases at V and 0 bases at J; junction bases unmatched: 10. This CDR3 has 19 residues. As DNA, the CDR3 is TGCAGTGCTAGAGATTTGAGACTAGCGGGGCCCAGCTCCTACAATGAGCAGTTCTTC. Translating it yields CSARDLRLAGPSSYNEQFF.

The rearrangement uses TRBV12-3 or TRBV12-4 and TRBJ2-7; possible D gene TRBD2, 6 bases. Judging by the DNA end, TRBJ2-5 fits better; the J call may be wrong. The CDR3 contains 14 residues. Written as DNA, the CDR3 is TGTGCCAGCAGTTTCGAACTAGCAGAAGAGACCCAGTACTTC. It is translated as CASSFELAEETQYF.

The chain recombines TRBV27 with TRBJ2-1; TRBD2 matches at 8 bases. Trimming took 2 bases from V and 9 from J; bases not matched to a gene: 9. Germline V gene sequence: CDR1 MNHEY, CDR2 SMNVEV (reference sequence). The CDR3 loop spans 15 amino acids. The CDR3 sequence is CASSLAAGGGSEQFF. Here the CDR3 DNA reads TGTGCCAGCAGTTTAGCCGCCGGGGGGGGAAGTGAGCAGTTCTTC.

The chain links TRBV5-1 to TRBJ1-5, with 8 positions matching TRBD1. Germline V gives CDR1 SGHRS, CDR2 YFSETQ. CDR3 length: 15 residues. The V and J ends lost 0 bases and 5 bases, in that order; junction bases with no gene match: 4. The CDR3, as DNA: TGCGCCAGCAGCTTGGGGCAGGGGGCTGATCAGCCCCAGCATTTT. This encodes CASSLGQGADQPQHF.

The rearrangement joins TRBV7-9 to TRBJ2-7; D gene unclear. V dropped 5 bases and J dropped 2 bases, with 7 bases sitting between them. The CDR3 consists of 12 residues. Germline CDR1 and CDR2: SEHNR and FQNEAQ (reference sequence). The CDR3 sequence is CASSRPAYEQYF. DNA of the CDR3: TGTGCCAGCAGCCGTCCGGCCTACGAGCAGTACTTC.

Concerning this clonotype itself: Germline is not matched at one junction end, which may reflect a read error. V usage is TRBV12-3 or TRBV12-4 and J usage is TRBJ1-5; D call uncertain. The CDR3 loop spans 13 amino acids. The CDR3 region has the DNA TGTGCCAGCAGGTTAGAGCGCCATCAGCCCCAGCATTTT. It codes for CASRLERHQPQHF.

The V gene is TRBV20-1, the J gene TRBJ2-7; D remains unclear. Germline V gene lookup returns CDR1 DFQATT and CDR2 SNEGSKA (reference sequence). The CDR3 contains 15 residues. Trimming took 0 bases from V and 0 from J, leaving 12 bases between them. The CDR3 loop reads CSAREAVAASYEQYF. The CDR3 DNA reads TGCAGTGCTAGAGAGGCAGTAGCAGCCTCCTACGAGCAGTACTTC.

This chain uses TRBV20-1 with TRBJ2-7; 16 bases agree with TRBD2. The CDR3 is made up of 16 amino acids. Trimming at V came to 5 bases and at J to 5 bases, leaving 9 bases not matched to a gene. CDR1 and CDR2 (germline): DFQATT, SNEGSKA (reference sequence). CDR3 amino acids: CSAPGLAGGPKNEQYF. The CDR3 bases are TGCAGTGCTCCGGGACTAGCGGGGGGGCCGAAAAACGAGCAGTACTTC.

The DNA of the CDR3 is TGTGCCAGCAGCTTGACTAGCGTCCGGGCTACGCAGTATTTT. Amino acids: CASSLTSVRATQYF. The chain uses TRBV11-2 and TRBJ2-3; 8 nucleotides align to TRBD2. The germline V gene has CDR1 SGHAT and CDR2 FQNNGV. The CDR3 runs 14 residues. With 3 bases clipped from V and 8 bases from J, the junction kept 7 bases outside the gene matches. Supplemented by reference TRBV11-2 and TRBJ2-3, the full variable domain reads EAGVAQSPRYKIIEKRQSVAFWCNPISGHATLYWYQQILGQGPKLLIQFQNNGVVDDSQLPKDRFSAERLKGVDSTLKIQPAKLEDSAVYLCASSLTSVRATQYFGPGTRLTVL.

V and J are TRBV20-1 and TRBJ2-3; a possible D gene is TRBD2 (5 bases). V dropped 3 bases and J dropped 2 bases, with 15 bases sitting between them. CDR3 length: 15 amino acids. Germline V gene lookup returns CDR1 DFQATT and CDR2 SNEGSKA (reference sequence). CDR3 coding DNA: TGCAGTGCTAGTTCCCGGGAAGAATTCACAGATACGCAGTATTTT. Translating it yields CSASSREEFTDTQYF.

The chain uses TRBV7-6 and TRBJ2-3, with D perhaps assigned TRBD1 or TRBD2 (5 bases each). The CDR3 is 14 residues long. The germline CDR1 and CDR2 sequences are SGHVS and FNYEAQ. The V and J ends lost 5 bases and 6 bases respectively, with 15 bases between them. This chain's CDR3 is CASSALGESDTQYF. The CDR3 bases are TGTGCCAGCAGCGCGCTGGGGGAGTCGGATACGCAGTATTTT.